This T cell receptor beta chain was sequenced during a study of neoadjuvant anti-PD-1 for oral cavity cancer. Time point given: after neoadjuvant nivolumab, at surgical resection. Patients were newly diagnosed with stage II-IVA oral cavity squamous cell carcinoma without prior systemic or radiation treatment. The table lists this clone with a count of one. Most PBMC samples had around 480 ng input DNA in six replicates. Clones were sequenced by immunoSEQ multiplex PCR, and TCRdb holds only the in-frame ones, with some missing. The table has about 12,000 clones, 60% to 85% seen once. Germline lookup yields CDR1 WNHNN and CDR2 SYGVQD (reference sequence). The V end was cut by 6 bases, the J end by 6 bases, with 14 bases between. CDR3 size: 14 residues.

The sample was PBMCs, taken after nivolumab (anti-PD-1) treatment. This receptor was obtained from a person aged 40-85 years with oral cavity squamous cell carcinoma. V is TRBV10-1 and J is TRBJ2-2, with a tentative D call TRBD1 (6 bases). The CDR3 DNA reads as TGCGCCAGCAGAGAAGCGACAGGTCCCGGGGAGCTGTTTTTT. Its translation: CASREATGPGELFF.